This T cell receptor (beta chain) was captured by sequencing in a study of blood T cell repertoires in COVID-19. As for the study in general: Some COVID-19 samples were acute and others convalescent; all came from the United States, Italy and Spain. The analysed material was cDNA or gDNA that came from T cells, B-cell-depleted T cells, or PBMCs.

Authors' data handling: Cell counts per sample came from amplifying reference gene primers. Sequenced by immunoSEQ multiplex PCR; TCRdb stores in-frame clones only, minus some. V and J calls and clone size are as listed in that table; D and trimming were resolved from the DNA. Among about 320,000 clones listed, 85% were seen once. Germline CDR1 and CDR2: SGHTS and YDEGEE. Trimming at V came to 5 bases and at J to 4 bases, leaving 11 bases not matched to a gene. The length of the CDR3 is 15 residues. The specimen was peripheral blood. The chain joins TRBV5-8 to TRBJ1-2; TRBD1 matches at 7 bases. This TCR came from a human donor in a cohort sampled during active COVID-19. The chain's CDR3 is CASRKRQGQSYGYTF. The CDR3 DNA reads as TGTGCCAGCAGAAAGAGACAGGGTCAGAGCTATGGCTACACCTTC.